This TCR beta chain was sequenced during a study of a mutant IDH1 vaccine in newly diagnosed glioma. Study-level background: Each patient was administered eight vaccinations, scheduled in weeks 1, 3, 5, 7, 11, 15, 19 and 23. Earlier care involved radiotherapy, temozolomide, or both, and the majority received both. There were approximately 60% males and around 38% females among treated patients, whose mean age was approximately 40 years.

The sample's time point: week 5, during vaccination. Each dose of the vaccine consisted of 300 ug of mutant IDH1 20-mer peptide, with topical imiquimod. On this clone itself: Its antigen is unknown.

V trimming: 7 bases; J trimming: 4 bases; junction bases outside the gene matches: 9. Germline CDR1 and CDR2: MNHNY and SVGAGI (reference sequence). The CDR3 is made up of 16 amino acids. Clones were sequenced by immunoSEQ multiplex PCR, and TCRdb holds only the in-frame ones, with some missing. The data contain approximately 40,000 clones, around 78% of them seen just once; the ten biggest clones take up around 5.9%. This TCR came from a man aged 40-55 years with glioma. Source: PBMCs, taken from a glioma patient whose treatment included an IDH1 peptide vaccine. The V and J genes are TRBV6-6 and TRBJ1-4, with 10 positions matching TRBD1. The CDR3 nucleotides are TGTGCCAGCACGGGCAGACAGGGGGCCGGTAATGAAAAACTGTTTTTT. Encoded protein: CASTGRQGAGNEKLFF.